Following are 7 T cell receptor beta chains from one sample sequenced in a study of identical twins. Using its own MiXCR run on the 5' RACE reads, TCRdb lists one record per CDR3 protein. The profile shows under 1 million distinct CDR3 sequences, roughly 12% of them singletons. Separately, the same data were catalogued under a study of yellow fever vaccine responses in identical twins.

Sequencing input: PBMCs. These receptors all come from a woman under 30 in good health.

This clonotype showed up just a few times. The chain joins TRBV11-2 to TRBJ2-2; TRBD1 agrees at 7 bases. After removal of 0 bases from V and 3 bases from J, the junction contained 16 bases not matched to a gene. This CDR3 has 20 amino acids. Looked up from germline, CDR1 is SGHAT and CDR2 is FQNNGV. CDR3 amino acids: CASSLDWGQTKTTYTGELFF. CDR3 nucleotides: TGTGCCAGCAGCTTAGATTGGGGACAGACGAAGACCACTTACACCGGGGAGCTGTTTTTT.

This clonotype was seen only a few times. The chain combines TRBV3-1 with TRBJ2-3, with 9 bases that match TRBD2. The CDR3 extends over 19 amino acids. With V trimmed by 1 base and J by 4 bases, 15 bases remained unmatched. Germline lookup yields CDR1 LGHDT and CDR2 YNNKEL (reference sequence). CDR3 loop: CASSQVGFLGTSIADTQYF. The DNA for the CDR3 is TGTGCCAGCAGCCAAGTCGGTTTTCTCGGGACTAGCATCGCAGATACGCAGTATTTT.

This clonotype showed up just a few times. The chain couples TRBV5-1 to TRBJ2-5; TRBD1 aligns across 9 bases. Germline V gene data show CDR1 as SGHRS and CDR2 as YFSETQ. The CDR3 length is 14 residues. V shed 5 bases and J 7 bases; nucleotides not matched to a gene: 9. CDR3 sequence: CASRSTGGGWTQYF. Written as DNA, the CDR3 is TGCGCCAGCAGATCTACAGGGGGCGGTTGGACCCAGTACTTC.

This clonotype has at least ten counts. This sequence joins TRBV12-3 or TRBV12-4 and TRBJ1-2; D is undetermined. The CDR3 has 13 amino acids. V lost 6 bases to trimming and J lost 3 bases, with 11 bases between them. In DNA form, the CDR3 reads TGTGCCAGCAGCCCTTGGGGATACTATGGCTACACCTTC. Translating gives CASSPWGYYGYTF.

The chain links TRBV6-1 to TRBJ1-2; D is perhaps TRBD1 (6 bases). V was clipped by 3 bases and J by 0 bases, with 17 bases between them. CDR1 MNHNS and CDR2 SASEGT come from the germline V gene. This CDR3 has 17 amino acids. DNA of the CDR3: TGTGCCAGCAGTGATCTGACAGGATCATATACTAACTATGGCTACACCTTC. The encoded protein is CASSDLTGSYTNYGYTF.

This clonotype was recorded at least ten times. The CDR3 region has the DNA TGCAGCGTGACAGGGCTGGCCAATGAGCAGTTCTTC. It translates to CSVTGLANEQFF. This chain joins TRBV29-1 and TRBJ2-1, with TRBD1 identical over 7 bases. The CDR3 spans 12 residues. V trimming: 6 bases; J trimming: 6 bases; junction bases outside the gene matches: 5. Per germline, CDR1 SQVTM and CDR2 ANQGSEA.

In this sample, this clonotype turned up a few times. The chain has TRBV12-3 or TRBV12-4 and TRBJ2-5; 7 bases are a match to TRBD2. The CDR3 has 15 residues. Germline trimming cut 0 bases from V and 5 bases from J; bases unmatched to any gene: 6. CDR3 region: CASSLAWREKETQYF. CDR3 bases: TGTGCCAGCAGTTTAGCCTGGCGGGAGAAGGAGACCCAGTACTTC.